This is a list of T cell receptor beta chains from one sample in a study of CXCR3-negative and CXCR3-positive naive CD8 T cells. TCRdb reprocessed the 5' RACE reads, keeping one entry per CDR3 protein, no DNA. The clone table shows 65,000 to 90,000 distinct CDR3 sequences, with the ten largest holding roughly 0.59%. Input material: naive CXCR3+ CD8+ T cells from blood. These receptors all stem from a human donor in good health. Some clones in this sample may be carry-over from other donors' samples. Both conserved end residues are part of each CDR3.

v_call,cdr3_length,j_call,cdr3_aa
TRBV20-1,16,TRBJ2-7,CSARDQRVMSSYEQYF
TRBV19,12,TRBJ2-3,CASSDFPYTQYF
TRBV28,13,TRBJ2-1,CASSLGRDNEQFF
TRBV7-8,15,TRBJ2-3,CASSLEGARGDTQYF
TRBV12-3/TRBV12-4,17,TRBJ1-1,CASSSPVGGSIDTEAFF
TRBV7-8,13,TRBJ1-2,CASSLEKRYGYTF
TRBV7-6,16,TRBJ2-7,CASSPGPQRGSYEQYF
TRBV19,13,TRBJ2-1,CASSAPGRGEQFF
TRBV12-3/TRBV12-4,13,TRBJ1-2,CASSHGANYGYTF
TRBV12-3/TRBV12-4,13,TRBJ2-5,CASLKGGRETQYF
TRBV19,13,TRBJ2-1,CASSIAGGSEQFF
TRBV27,14,TRBJ2-1,CASAAGTGNNEQFF
TRBV18,13,TRBJ1-2,CASSPADNYGYTF
TRBV28,14,TRBJ2-7,CASSLPAGAYEQYF
TRBV19,15,TRBJ2-7,CASSRDRGTSYEQYF
TRBV5-1,13,TRBJ2-7,CASSYDSSYEQYF
TRBV15,14,TRBJ2-1,CATSATGIVNEQFF
TRBV5-1,14,TRBJ1-5,CATADRGGNQPQHF
TRBV6-6,18,TRBJ1-3,CASSYSLFEGGPGNTIYF
TRBV7-9,18,TRBJ1-2,CASRYHPGQGASGYGYTF
TRBV14,14,TRBJ2-7,CALLSGTGGTEQYF
TRBV21-1,16,TRBJ2-2,CASSGSGPPNTGELFF
TRBV14,15,TRBJ2-2,CASSQPGKDTGELFF
TRBV6-5,15,TRBJ2-1,CASRLGQGGYNEQFF
TRBV29-1,12,TRBJ2-2,CSVEYISGELFF
TRBV25-1,12,TRBJ1-5,CASSYSNQPQHF
TRBV4-1,14,TRBJ1-5,CASSQAAGNQPQHF
TRBV7-2,18,TRBJ2-3,CASSLASFRDRYTDTQYF
TRBV7-8,14,TRBJ2-2,CASSLFGDPGELFF